The clone carrying this T cell receptor beta chain was seen only a few times. Its cognate antigen is unknown. Using its own MiXCR run on the reads, TCRdb lists one record per CDR3 protein. Altogether some 700,000 distinct CDR3 sequences are present, 30% to 40% being singletons, with the ten largest covering over 15%. The sample is drawn from a study of T cell repertoires in cytomegalovirus infection. The CDR3 has 13 amino acids. Trimming stripped 3 bases from V and 6 bases from J, with 11 bases between. Germline V gene lookup returns CDR1 LGHNA and CDR2 YSLEER. This specimen was cultured PBMCs, taken from culture after CMV antigen stimulation. V gene TRBV4-3 combines with J gene TRBJ1-1, with a tentative D call TRBD1 (5 bases). This TCR derives from a human donor in good health (CMV status not recorded). Some clones in this sample may be carry-over from other donors' samples. CDR3 residues: CASSQRWGSEAFF. CDR3 DNA sequence: TGCGCCAGCAGCCAGCGGTGGGGCTCTGAAGCTTTCTTT.